This TCR beta chain emerged from a study of graft-versus-host responses after intestinal transplantation. The protocol was immunoSEQ multiplex PCR, while the TCRdb copy is restricted to in-frame clones and leaves out a portion. Here the sample spans 150,000 or so clones, around nine tenths being singletons. Germline V lookup: CDR1 SGHVS, CDR2 FQNEAQ. The CDR3 contains 14 residues. Trimming removed 2 bases from V and 5 bases from J, with 10 bases in between. Worth noting for this clone: Its antigen is still unknown.

The chain has TRBV7-8 and TRBJ1-5, with D possibly TRBD1 on 5 matching bases. The source of this sequence is a human donor who received an intestinal transplant. The sequencing here drew on unstimulated CD4+ T cells sorted from spleen or lymph node cells, taken before intestinal transplant. The CDR3 loop is CASSLQGLDQPQHF. DNA for the CDR3: TGTGCCAGCAGCTTACAGGGACTCGATCAGCCCCAGCATTTT. Variable domain in full (rest from reference TRBV7-8 and TRBJ1-5): GAGVSQSPRYKVAKRGQDVALRCDPISGHVSLFWYQQALGQGPEFLTYFQNEAQLDKSGLPSDRFFAERPEGSVSTLKIQRTQQEDSAVYLCASSLQGLDQPQHFGDGTRLSIL.